Listed here are 25 T cell receptor beta chains from one sample, sequenced in a study of tumor-infiltrating lymphocytes in glioblastoma multiforme. TCRB libraries came from RNA via three nested multiplex PCR rounds. TCRdb recomputed calls from the multiplex PCR reads with MiXCR, one row per CDR3 protein. The table has about 15,000 distinct CDR3 sequences, roughly 73% seen once. Sequencing was carried out using brain tumor tissue. These receptors originate from a male donor with glioblastoma.

Comments on this clonotype: The germline gene is not matched at one end of the junction; a read error may be the cause. The chain couples TRBV20-1 to TRBJ2-3; 15 bases fit TRBD2. This CDR3 has 20 amino acids. CDR1 and CDR2 from the germline V gene are DFQATT and SNEGSKA (reference sequence). The CDR3 here is CSTSRPGLAGGPSSTDIQYF. The CDR3 DNA reads TGCAGTACTAGTCGCCCCGGACTAGCGGGAGGGCCGAGTAGCACAGATATTCAGTATTTT.

The rearrangement joins TRBV12-3 or TRBV12-4 to TRBJ2-6, with D hard to call. This CDR3 has 13 residues. Trimming took off 6 bases at V and 6 bases at J, with 9 bases between the two ends. CDR3 amino acids: CASRPTEANVLTF. The CDR3 DNA reads as TGTGCCAGCAGGCCGACGGAGGCCAACGTCCTGACTTTC.

Notes on this clonotype: One end of the junction fails to match germline, which may point to a read error. The rearrangement joins TRBV29-1 to TRBJ2-7, with TRBD2 matching over 7 bases. CDR1 SQVTM and CDR2 ANQGSEA come from the germline V gene. CDR3 size: 11 residues. CDR3 coding DNA: TGCAGCGTTGAAGTGGGGAGGGAGCGCCCTTTC. It specifies CSVEVGRERPF.

Comments on this clonotype: Lacking the conserved final phenylalanine or tryptophan, this CDR3 likely reflects a read error. This sequence joins TRBV11-2 and TRBJ2-1; no firm D call. Germline-derived CDR1 and CDR2 are SGHAT and FQNNGV. The CDR3 extends over 14 amino acids. V was clipped by 2 bases and J by 5 bases, with 10 bases between them. CDR3 in amino acids: CASSLSSRNNEQFL. DNA for the CDR3: TGTGCCAGCAGCTTATCTTCAAGAAACAATGAGCAGTTCTTA.

Turning to this clonotype: This clone may be a read error of a much larger clone one base away. The chain is built from TRBV11-2 and TRBJ2-1, with TRBD1 matching 10 bases. The germline gives CDR1 SGHAT, CDR2 FQNNGV. This CDR3 comprises 14 residues. The junction had 2 bases not matched to a gene; V was cut back by 2 bases and J by 7 bases. In DNA form, the CDR3 reads TGTGCCAGCAGCTTAATGGGACAGGGGAATGAGCAGTTCTTC. This sequence encodes CASSLMGQGNEQFF.

Concerning this clonotype: A read error is likely, as this CDR3 ends without the conserved phenylalanine or tryptophan. Here the CDR3 reads CASSSRVHSQNTGELFS. In DNA, the CDR3 is TGTGCCAGCAGCTCGAGGGTTCACAGTCAGAACACCGGGGAGCTGTTTTCT. The chain carries TRBV11-2 and TRBJ2-2; possibly TRBD2 for D (5 bases). Germline V CDR1 and CDR2: SGHAT, FQNNGV. The ends were cut back, 4 bases at V and 1 base at J, with 16 bases in the middle. The CDR3 contains 17 residues.

Details on this clonotype: Given the absence of the conserved phenylalanine or tryptophan at the CDR3 end, a read error is likely. The limits of the CDR3 on the DNA are not certain, so only TCRdb's listed CDR3 is given. The rearrangement uses TRBV11-3 and TRBJ2-3. The CDR3 is made up of 14 amino acids, end residues included. The germline gives CDR1 SGHNT, CDR2 YENEEA. The CDR3 reads CASSSESHTDTHYL.

This rearrangement joins TRBV11-2 to TRBJ2-1; D remains ambiguous. Deletions cut 5 bases from V and 2 bases from J, with 13 bases between. This CDR3 has 15 residues. Germline loops: CDR1 SGHAT, CDR2 FQNNGV. In DNA form, the CDR3 reads TGTGCCAGCAGCCATGGAGAATACACCTACAATGAGCAGTTCTTC. As protein: CASSHGEYTYNEQFF.

Turning to this clonotype: One end of the junction varies from germline; a read error may be responsible. The chain carries TRBV11-2 and TRBJ1-1; no reliable D call. The CDR3 totals 14 residues. Germline values: CDR1 SGHAT, CDR2 FQNNGV. The CDR3 sequence: CASSRMLGNTEAFF. DNA for the CDR3: TGTGCCAGCAGCCGTATGCTGGGGAACACTGAAGCTTTCTTC.

In this sample, this clonotype is medium-sized (0.01 to 0.1%). This CDR3 reads CASSRTGRNSPLHF. For the CDR3, the DNA is TGTGCCAGCAGCCGCACAGGGCGAAATTCACCCCTCCACTTT. The chain combines TRBV6-5 with TRBJ1-6, with D tentatively TRBD1 (6 bases). Germline CDR1 reads MNHEY; CDR2 reads SVGAGI. The CDR3 spans 14 residues. Trimming shortened V by 6 bases and J by 7 bases, and 13 bases separated the two germline ends.

Turning to this clonotype: Because it lacks the conserved phenylalanine or tryptophan at the end, this CDR3 is likely a read error. The V gene is TRBV11-2, the J gene TRBJ2-3; D is undetermined. The CDR3 length is 14 residues. Germline V lookup: CDR1 SGHAT, CDR2 FQNNGV. The CDR3 bases are TGTGCCAGCAGCTCGACCAACGGCACATATACGCAGTATTTG. As protein: CASSSTNGTYTQYL.

The chain joins TRBV12-3 or TRBV12-4 to TRBJ2-3; TRBD2 matches 12 bases. This CDR3 has 18 amino acids. With 6 bases clipped from V and 5 bases from J, the junction kept 15 bases outside the gene matches. The CDR3 region is CASRTELAGGKRRDTQYF. The DNA for the CDR3 is TGTGCCAGCAGAACCGAACTAGCGGGGGGTAAAAGGCGAGATACGCAGTATTTT.

The chain is built from TRBV19 and TRBJ2-5; D is possibly TRBD1 or TRBD2 (5 bases each). Germline CDR1 reads LNHDA; CDR2 reads SQIVND (reference sequence). The CDR3 is 11 residues long. V gave up 3 bases and J gave up 7 bases, with 6 bases separating them. CDR3 sequence reads: CASSMRGTQYF. DNA for the CDR3: TGTGCCAGTAGTATGAGGGGGACCCAGTACTTC.

The V gene is TRBV11-1, the J gene TRBJ2-1; 8 bases match TRBD2. Trimming took 3 bases from V and 9 from J; bases not matched to a gene: 10. Germline CDR1 is SGHAT and CDR2 is FQDESV (reference sequence). The CDR3 runs 15 residues. CDR3 loop: CASSLAGRAEAEQFF. CDR3 DNA: TGTGCCAGCAGCTTGGCCGGGAGGGCCGAGGCTGAGCAGTTCTTC.

The chain employs TRBV11-2 and TRBJ2-1, with D possibly matching TRBD2 (7 bases). This CDR3 has 16 amino acids. V lost 1 base, J lost 5 bases, and 15 bases lay in between. Per germline, CDR1 SGHAT and CDR2 FQNNGV. The CDR3 reads CASSLGAGALHNEQFF. CDR3 bases: TGTGCCAGCAGCTTAGGGGCGGGGGCTCTCCACAATGAGCAGTTCTTC.

This chain joins TRBV11-3 and TRBJ2-3, with D perhaps matching TRBD1 (6 bases). This CDR3 has 13 residues. V was cut by 6 bases and J by 10 bases, with 17 bases left in between. Germline V gene sequence: CDR1 SGHNT, CDR2 YENEEA. CDR3 sequence (DNA): TGTGCCAGCAGATTGGACGAAGGGGGAGCGCAGTATTTT. This sequence encodes CASRLDEGGAQYF.

The chain employs TRBV29-1 and TRBJ2-3, with 9 bases lining up with TRBD1. V dropped 0 bases and J dropped 3; count of bases not matched to a gene: 10. Germline-derived CDR1 and CDR2 are SQVTM and ANQGSEA. This CDR3 comprises 17 residues. CDR3 protein: CSVEEGTGTGITDTQYF. The CDR3 coding sequence is TGCAGCGTTGAAGAAGGGACCGGGACAGGGATAACAGATACGCAGTATTTT.

With regard to this clonotype: Since a much larger clone is just one base distant, this may be a read error. This chain uses TRBV29-1 with TRBJ2-7, with 9 bases identical to TRBD2. The length of the CDR3 is 12 residues. Germline-derived CDR1 and CDR2 are SQVTM and ANQGSEA. J was trimmed by 4 bases and V by 5 bases; bases with no gene match: 3. The CDR3 DNA is TGCAGCGTTCTTAGCGGGAGATACGAGCAGTACTTC. Translated, it gives CSVLSGRYEQYF.

The V call is TRBV6-5, the J call TRBJ1-1; D is uncertain. This CDR3 region has 14 residues. Germline V lookup: CDR1 MNHEY, CDR2 SVGAGI. Trimming removed 0 bases at V and 1 base at J, with 6 bases between. The CDR3 DNA follows: TGTGCCAGCAGTTACTCGTCGAGGAACACTGAAGCTTTCTTT. Encoded protein: CASSYSSRNTEAFF.

V gene TRBV29-1 combines with J gene TRBJ2-2; the D is unclear. The germline V and J ends were trimmed by 3 bases and 1 base, with 9 bases remaining between them. The CDR3 consists of 14 residues. From germline, CDR1 is SQVTM and CDR2 ANQGSEA. The CDR3 here is CSVEGQLNTGELFF. The CDR3 DNA reads TGCAGCGTTGAGGGCCAGCTGAACACCGGGGAGCTGTTTTTT.

In the case of this clonotype: In this CDR3 the conserved last residue, phenylalanine or tryptophan, is missing, so a read error is likely. This rearrangement joins TRBV20-1 to TRBJ1-1; possibly TRBD1 for D (5 bases). The germline gives CDR1 DFQATT, CDR2 SNEGSKA (reference sequence). The CDR3 consists of 15 residues. This CDR3 reads CSTRDGRGLGSEAFY. The CDR3 coding sequence is TGCAGTACTAGAGATGGGCGGGGACTTGGGTCTGAAGCTTTCTAT.

This clonotype showed up just a few times. The chain links TRBV4-2 to TRBJ2-5; 11 nucleotides line up with TRBD1. Germline V gives CDR1 LGHNA, CDR2 YNFKEQ. The J segment lost 4 bases and the V segment lost 0 bases, leaving 19 bases of the junction unmatched. CDR3 length equals 21 residues. This CDR3 reads CASSQEKTGTGGSRGRETQYF. The CDR3, as DNA: TGTGCCAGCAGCCAAGAGAAGACCGGGACAGGGGGATCGAGGGGGCGAGAGACCCAGTACTTC.

The rearrangement uses TRBV11-2 and TRBJ2-3; 7 bases are shared with TRBD2. V gave up 7 bases and J gave up 4 bases; unmatched junction bases: 11. CDR3 length: 15 residues. Germline V gives CDR1 SGHAT, CDR2 FQNNGV. The CDR3 DNA reads TGTGCCAGCACCCCGAGCGGGGCGGGGTCAGATACGCAGTATTTT. As protein: CASTPSGAGSDTQYF. Full variable domain (missing parts from reference TRBV11-2 and TRBJ2-3): EAGVAQSPRYKIIEKRQSVAFWCNPISGHATLYWYQQILGQGPKLLIQFQNNGVVDDSQLPKDRFSAERLKGVDSTLKIQPAKLEDSAVYLCASTPSGAGSDTQYFGPGTRLTVL.

Concerning this clonotype itself: The conserved phenylalanine or tryptophan normally closing the CDR3 is absent here, so this likely arose from a read error. This sequence joins TRBV7-3 and TRBJ2-3, with 8 bases identical to TRBD1. Unmatched junction bases numbered 8, after V lost 6 bases and J lost 6 bases. There are 14 residues in the CDR3. Germline values: CDR1 SGHTA, CDR2 FQGTGA. The chain's CDR3 is CASSLQGATDTQYL. CDR3 coding DNA: TGTGCCAGCAGTTTGCAGGGGGCAACGGATACGCAGTATTTG.

The chain couples TRBV5-4 to TRBJ1-1, with 7 bases that match TRBD1. The junction had 10 bases not matched to a gene; V was cut back by 4 bases and J by 4 bases. Germline assignment: CDR1 SGHNT and CDR2 YYREEE (reference sequence). The CDR3 length is 15 residues. The CDR3 coding sequence is TGTGCCAGCAGCGTCCTACAGGGGTGGGGCACTGAAGCTTTCTTT. Encoded protein: CASSVLQGWGTEAFF.